The present TCR beta chain was sequenced within a study of T cells after yellow fever vaccination. In making TCR cDNA, 5'RACE template switching added a universal primer site and UMIs to it. From the 5' RACE reads, TCRdb called clonotypes with MiXCR, one entry per CDR3 protein. The profile shows roughly 120,000 distinct CDR3 sequences, 7.5% to 9.5% of them singletons. In this sample, this clonotype turned up many times. What it binds is unknown. Study observations and caveats: Faster peaking, at day 5 versus 15, marked a secondary response that was weaker. Booster sampling recovered most clones from primary vaccination (approximately 97% CD4, approximately 90% CD8).

The CDR3 consists of 14 residues. Trimming pared 5 bases from V and 7 bases from J, leaving 15 bases between. CDR1 and CDR2 (germline): MNHEY, SMNVEV (reference sequence). V gene TRBV27 combines with J gene TRBJ2-4; weak D call: TRBD2 (6 bases). This material consisted of CD8+ T cells sorted from PBMCs, taken 45 days after the yellow fever booster vaccination. The sequence came from a man aged 25-40 years who received the YFV17D yellow fever vaccine. CDR3 DNA: TGTGCCAGCAGTCCGGACTACGATTTCAACATTCAGTACTTC. Translating it yields CASSPDYDFNIQYF.